This TCR beta chain was identified during a study of T cell clusters in autoimmune cytopenias (dated by TCRdb to about 2019). For the study in its entirety: TRB sequencing reached a median depth of roughly 52,000 reads per sample and yielded a median of roughly 2,500 distinct TRB clonotypes per sample. The goal of the study was to determine whether autoimmune cytopenia patients have a disease-specific immune repertoire signature that could serve as a blood-based biomarker. TRB and IGH repertoires from peripheral blood were sequenced in autoimmune cytopenia patients at active disease and during treatment follow-up, with healthy, CLL and autoimmune hepatitis controls included alongside.

Multiplex PCR with a touch-down protocol amplified TRB rearrangements, with the TRB-A and TRB-B primer pools combined in a single tube. Illumina adapters and sample indices were added to the amplicons through two consecutive PCR reactions using Phusion HS II polymerase. After gel purification with the NucleoSpin Gel and PCR Clean-up kit, the amplicons were quantified by Qubit and checked for quality on an Agilent 2100 Bioanalyzer. Sequencing of the libraries was performed on an Illumina MiSeq with 600-cycle, single-indexed, paired-end runs. As for the original processing: TRB reads were aligned and assembled with MiXCR version 2.1.12 using the default MiXCR reference library. A clone was defined by each unique CDR3 nucleotide sequence, and the analysis included only productive sequences supported by at least two reads. Repertoire diversity was assessed with alpha-parameterized diversity profiles (alpha 0 to 5), including the Shannon (alpha 1) and Simpson (alpha 2) indices, which were computed with an R script. The tcR package was used to compute combinatorial TRB VJ usage, which was then compared between cohorts by principal component analysis with ade4. GLIPH clustering of TCRbeta CDR3s was carried out on cohort pairs matched by age and read depth, and cluster frequencies were compared by Wilcoxon test. Once TCRdb had reprocessed the reads, it stored one entry per CDR3 protein sequence and supplied no DNA. In this record, the V and J calls reflect TCRdb's handling and not the investigators' own analysis. This sample's listing comprises approximately 1,200 distinct CDR3 sequences. In total, the top ten clones hold approximately 73% of the sample.

Per sample, approximately 270 ng of peripheral blood genomic DNA, around 40,000 genome equivalents, was used for TRB amplification. Via the germline V gene (reference sequence), CDR1 is LNHDA and CDR2 SQIVND. Reading from cysteine to phenylalanine, the CDR3 counts 17 amino acids. No DNA is listed. What the study reported, not specific to this receptor: In the comparison of secondary cytopenia with CLL, the cluster-lack signature was not observed, apparently because the dominant lymphoma-associated repertoire masked the signature. GLIPH suggested that primary autoimmune cytopenia patients lacked physiological T cell clusters: 50 to 55 clusters were exclusive to healthy donors versus roughly 15 exclusive to patients. The T cell clusters were only ever defined in silico, so experimental validation of their functional role was still needed. Compared with active autoimmune hepatitis patients, healthy donors had almost three times as many exclusive TRB clusters, a finding consistent with an autoimmunity-wide signature. TRB repertoire shifts, with less even repertoires in secondary cytopenia and CLL, mostly reflected lymphoma bias rather than autoimmunity.

This clonotype qualifies as large (0.1 to 1%) by its frequency, with no count on file. Its antigen target is currently unknown. The chain links TRBV19 with TRBJ2-6; TCRdb names TRBD2, which stays unverified in the absence of DNA. This receptor was taken from a human donor with an autoimmune cytopenia or autoimmune hepatitis (not recorded which). Sequencing was carried out using peripheral blood. The CDR3 in this case is CASSIEGGRSGANVLTF.